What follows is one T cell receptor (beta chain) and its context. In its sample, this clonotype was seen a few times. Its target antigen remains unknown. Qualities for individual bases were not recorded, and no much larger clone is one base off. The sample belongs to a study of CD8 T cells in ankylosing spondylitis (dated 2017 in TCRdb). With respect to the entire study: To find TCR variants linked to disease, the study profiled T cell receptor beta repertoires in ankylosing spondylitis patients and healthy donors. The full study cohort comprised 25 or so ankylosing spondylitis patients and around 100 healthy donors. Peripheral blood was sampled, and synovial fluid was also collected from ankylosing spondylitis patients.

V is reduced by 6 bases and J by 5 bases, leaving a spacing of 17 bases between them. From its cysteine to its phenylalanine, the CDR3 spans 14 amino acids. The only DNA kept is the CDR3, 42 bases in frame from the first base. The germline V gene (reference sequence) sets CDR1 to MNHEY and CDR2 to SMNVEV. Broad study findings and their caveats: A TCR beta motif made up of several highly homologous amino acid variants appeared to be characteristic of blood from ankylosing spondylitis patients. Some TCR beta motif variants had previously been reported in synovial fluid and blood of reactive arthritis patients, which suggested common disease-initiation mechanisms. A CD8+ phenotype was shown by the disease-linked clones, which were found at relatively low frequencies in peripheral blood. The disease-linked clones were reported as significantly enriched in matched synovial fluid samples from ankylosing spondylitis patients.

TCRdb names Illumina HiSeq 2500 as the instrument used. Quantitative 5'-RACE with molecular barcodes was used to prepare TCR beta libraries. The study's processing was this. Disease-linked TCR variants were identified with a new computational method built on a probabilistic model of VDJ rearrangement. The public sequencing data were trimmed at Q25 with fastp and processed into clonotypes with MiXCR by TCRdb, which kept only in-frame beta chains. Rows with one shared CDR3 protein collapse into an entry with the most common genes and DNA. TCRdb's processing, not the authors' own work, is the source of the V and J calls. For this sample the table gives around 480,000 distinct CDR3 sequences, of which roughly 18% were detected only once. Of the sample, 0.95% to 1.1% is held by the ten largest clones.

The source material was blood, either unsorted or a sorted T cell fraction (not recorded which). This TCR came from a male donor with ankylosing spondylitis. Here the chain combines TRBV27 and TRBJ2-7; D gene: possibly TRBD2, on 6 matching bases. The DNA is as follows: TGTGCCAGCAGCGAACGGGAGCTAGGAGACGAGCAGTACTTC. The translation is CASSERELGDEQYF.